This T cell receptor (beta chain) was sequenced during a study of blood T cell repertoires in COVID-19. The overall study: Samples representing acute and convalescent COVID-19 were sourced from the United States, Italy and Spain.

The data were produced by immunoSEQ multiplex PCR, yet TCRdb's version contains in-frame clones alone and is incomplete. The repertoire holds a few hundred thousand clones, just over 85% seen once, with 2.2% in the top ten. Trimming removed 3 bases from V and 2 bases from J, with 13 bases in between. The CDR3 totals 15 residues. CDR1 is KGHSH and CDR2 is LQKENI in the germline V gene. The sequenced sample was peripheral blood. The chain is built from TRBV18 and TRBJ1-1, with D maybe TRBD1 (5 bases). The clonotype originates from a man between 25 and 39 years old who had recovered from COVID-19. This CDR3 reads CASSPHPGPNTEAFF. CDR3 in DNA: TGTGCCAGCTCACCTCATCCAGGGCCTAACACTGAAGCTTTCTTT. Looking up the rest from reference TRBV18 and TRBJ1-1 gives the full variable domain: NAGVMQNPRHLVRRRGQEARLRCSPMKGHSHVYWYRQLPEEGLKFMVYLQKENIIDESGMPKERFSAEFPKEGPSILRIQQVVRGDSAAYFCASSPHPGPNTEAFFGQGTRLTVV.